This T cell receptor (beta chain) emerged from a study of a mutant IDH1 vaccine in newly diagnosed glioma. Across the whole study: Vaccination began 4-6 weeks post radiotherapy alone, or with temozolomide cycles. Whole-study findings and limits: It was 85% to 95% of patients that developed vaccine-induced immune responses.

Method: immunoSEQ multiplex PCR; TCRdb's copy keeps in-frame clones and lacks some. Of about 30,000 clones in the sample, around 89% were seen once. The time point is: week 11, during vaccination. What each vaccine dose contained was 300 ug of mutant IDH1 20-mer peptide, accompanied by topical imiquimod. Tumors from donors were new WHO grade 3 or 4 IDH1-mutant astrocytomas with ATRX loss. As for this clone: As yet, its antigen is unknown.

Sequencing was performed on PBMCs, taken from a glioma patient whose treatment included an IDH1 peptide vaccine. This clonotype was obtained from a man aged 18 to 29 with glioma.

The CDR3 DNA sequence: TGTGCCAGCAGTCGCCGCCAGGGGGCCGATACGCAGTATTTT. It codes for CASSRRQGADTQYF. The rearrangement uses TRBV28 and TRBJ2-3; 8 bases match TRBD1. The CDR3 has 14 amino acids. The trim removed 5 bases at V and 6 bases at J, leaving 7 bases unmatched. Germline V gene sequence: CDR1 MDHEN, CDR2 SYDVKM.